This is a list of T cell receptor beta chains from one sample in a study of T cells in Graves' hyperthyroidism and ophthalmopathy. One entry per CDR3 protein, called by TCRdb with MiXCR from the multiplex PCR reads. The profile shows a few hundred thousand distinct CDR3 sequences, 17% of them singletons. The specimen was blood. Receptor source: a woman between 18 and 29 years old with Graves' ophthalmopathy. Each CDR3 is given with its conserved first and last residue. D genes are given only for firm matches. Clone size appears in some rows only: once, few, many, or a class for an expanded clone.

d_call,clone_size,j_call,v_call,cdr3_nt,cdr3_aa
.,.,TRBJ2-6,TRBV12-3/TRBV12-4,TGTGCCAGCAGTTGGGGGGACAGCCCCTCTGGGGCCAACGTCCTGACTTTC,CASSWGDSPSGANVLTF
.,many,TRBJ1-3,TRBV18,TGTGCCAGCTCCATAGACAGGAGAATCTCTGGAAACACCATATATTTT,CASSIDRRISGNTIYF
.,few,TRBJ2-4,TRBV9,TGTGCCAGCAGCGTAGAGGGTAGCGCGACCGTTCAGTACTTC,CASSVEGSATVQYF
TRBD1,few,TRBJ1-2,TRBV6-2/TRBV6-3,TGTGCCAGCAGAGGGACAGGGGAGCCCTATGGCTACACCTTC,CASRGTGEPYGYTF
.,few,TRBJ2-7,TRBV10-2,TGCGCCAGCAGTGACAGACCTCGCGAGCAGTACTTC,CASSDRPREQYF
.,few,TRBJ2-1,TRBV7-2,TGTGCCAGCAGCACCTTAGGGGGCAATGAGCAGTTCTTC,CASSTLGGNEQFF
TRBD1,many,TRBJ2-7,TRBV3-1,TGTGCCAGCAGCCGGGGACAGACCACGGGATACGAGCAGTACTTC,CASSRGQTTGYEQYF
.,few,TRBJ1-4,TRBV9,TGTGCCAGCAGCTTAACAGGATCCAGAGGTGAAAAACTGTTTTTT,CASSLTGSRGEKLFF
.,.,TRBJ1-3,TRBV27,TGTGCCAGCAGTTTCACGGGGAACTCTGGAAACACCATATATTTT,CASSFTGNSGNTIYF
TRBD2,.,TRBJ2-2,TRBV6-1,TGTGCCAGCAGTCCGGGGCTAGCGGGAGGGCCGAACACCGGGGAGCTGTTTTTT,CASSPGLAGGPNTGELFF
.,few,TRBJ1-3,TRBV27,TGTGCCAGCAGTACGGGGCTTGTCTCTGGAAACACCATATATTTT,CASSTGLVSGNTIYF
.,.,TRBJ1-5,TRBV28,TGTGCCAGCACCTGGGACCGCAATCAGCCCCAGCATTTT,CASTWDRNQPQHF
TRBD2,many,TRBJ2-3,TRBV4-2,TGTGCCAGCAGCCGACACCCAGGACTAGCGAGCACAGATACGCAGTATTTT,CASSRHPGLASTDTQYF
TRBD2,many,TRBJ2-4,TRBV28,TGTGCCAGCAGTTTAGTCTCATCAGCGGGAGTTAACATTCAGTACTTC,CASSLVSSAGVNIQYF
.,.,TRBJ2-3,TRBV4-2,TGTGCCAGCAGCCAAGAAGGACTCGGCGGCACAGATACGCAGTATTTT,CASSQEGLGGTDTQYF
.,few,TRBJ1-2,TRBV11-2,TGTGCCAGCAGCTTACTACCCGGGACTCAGCAGATGCGCTATGGCTACACCTTC,CASSLLPGTQQMRYGYTF
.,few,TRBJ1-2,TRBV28,TGTGCCAGCAGTTTATGGGGTTCTATTAACTATGGCTACACCTTC,CASSLWGSINYGYTF
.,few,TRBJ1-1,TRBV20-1,TGCAGTGCTCGTACAGGGCTCATGAACACTGAAGCTTTCTTT,CSARTGLMNTEAFF
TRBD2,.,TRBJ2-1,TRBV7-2,TGTGCCAGCAGCCCGGGACTAGCGGGGGGGTACTCCTACAATGAGCAGTTCTTC,CASSPGLAGGYSYNEQFF
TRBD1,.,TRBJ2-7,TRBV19,TGTGCCAGTAGTTTCAACCGGGACAGGGGCCACGAGCAGTACTTC,CASSFNRDRGHEQYF
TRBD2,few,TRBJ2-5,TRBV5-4,TGTGCCAGCAGCCTAGCGGATACCCAAGAGACCCAGTACTTC,CASSLADTQETQYF
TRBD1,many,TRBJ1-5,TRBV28,TGTGCCAGCAGTGGGACAGGGGGGCGGCCCCAGCATTTT,CASSGTGGRPQHF
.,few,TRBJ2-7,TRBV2,TGTGCCAGCAACCCCGAGGGCAGGACCTACGAGCAGTACTTC,CASNPEGRTYEQYF
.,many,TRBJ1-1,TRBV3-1,TGTGCCAGCAGCCAAGCACGGACGGCCCGCCAAGAAGCTTTCTTT,CASSQARTARQEAFF
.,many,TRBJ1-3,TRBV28,TGTGCCAGCAACGGAGAAGGAAACACCATATATTTT,CASNGEGNTIYF
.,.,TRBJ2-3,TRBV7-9,TGTGCCAGCAGCTTAGGGCCCTATGGTTTTAGCACAGATACGCAGTATTTT,CASSLGPYGFSTDTQYF
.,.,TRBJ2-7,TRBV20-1,TGCAGTGCTACCGCGGCGGGAAAAAACGAGCAGTACTTC,CSATAAGKNEQYF
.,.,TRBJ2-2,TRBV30,TGTGCCTGGAACAGGTTAAACACCGGGGAGCTGTTTTTT,CAWNRLNTGELFF
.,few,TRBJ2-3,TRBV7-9,TGTGCCAGCTCTAACACAGGGTCTAAGACAGATACGCAGTATTTT,CASSNTGSKTDTQYF
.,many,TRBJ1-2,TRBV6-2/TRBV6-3,TGTGCCAGCAGTAAGGGGACGGCGACCTATGGCTACACCTTC,CASSKGTATYGYTF
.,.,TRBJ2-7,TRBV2,TGTGCCAGCAGTGGGACAGTATTCTACGAGCAGTACTTC,CASSGTVFYEQYF
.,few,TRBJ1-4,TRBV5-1,TGCGCCAGCAGCAAGCTCAGGGAAACTAATGAAAAACTGTTTTTT,CASSKLRETNEKLFF
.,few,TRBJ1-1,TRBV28,TGTGCCAGCAGGACACAGGGAACCGCTGAAGCTTTCTTT,CASRTQGTAEAFF
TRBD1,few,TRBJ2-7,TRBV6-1,TGTGCCAGCAGCGGGACAGACGACTACGAGCAGTACTTC,CASSGTDDYEQYF
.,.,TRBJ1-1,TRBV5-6,TGTGCCAGCAGCTTGGGGCGGACGAACGCTGAAGCTTTCTTT,CASSLGRTNAEAFF
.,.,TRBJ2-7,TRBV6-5,TGTGCCAGCAGTTACGATCGAGAAAGCTCCTACGAGCAGTACTTC,CASSYDRESSYEQYF
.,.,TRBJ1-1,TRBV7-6,TGTGCCAGCAGCTTAGGATTACAGGGTACTGAAGCTTTCTTT,CASSLGLQGTEAFF
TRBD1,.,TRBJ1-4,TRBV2,TGTGCCAGCAGGTGGGACAGGGCGGCTAATGAAAAACTGTTTTTT,CASRWDRAANEKLFF
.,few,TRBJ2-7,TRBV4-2,TGTGCCAGCAGCCAAGTCAGGGGTAACGAGCAGTACTTC,CASSQVRGNEQYF
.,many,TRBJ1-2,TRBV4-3,TGCGCCAGCAGCCAAGATTCGCAGGGATTGAATGGCTACACCTTC,CASSQDSQGLNGYTF
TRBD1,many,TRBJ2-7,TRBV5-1,TGCGCCAGCAGCCGGGACAGAGAGCCGTACGAGCAGTACTTC,CASSRDREPYEQYF
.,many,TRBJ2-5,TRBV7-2,TGTGCCAGCAGCGCGCCCGGGGGCTGGGAGACCCAGTACTTC,CASSAPGGWETQYF
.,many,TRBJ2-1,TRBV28,TGTGCCAGCAGTTCAAATGCAATTCCGGGTTACAATGAGCAGTTCTTC,CASSSNAIPGYNEQFF
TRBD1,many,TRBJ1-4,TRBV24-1,TGTGCCACCAGTGATTCGACAGGGGGCAAGGAAAAACTGTTTTTT,CATSDSTGGKEKLFF
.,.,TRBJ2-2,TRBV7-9,TGTGCCAGCAGCTTAGCGGAAGAGGTACGGCTGTTTTTT,CASSLAEEVRLFF
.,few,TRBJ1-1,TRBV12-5,TGTGCTAGTGGGTGGACCCCGGAAGCTTTCTTT,CASGWTPEAFF
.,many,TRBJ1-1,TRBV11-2,TGTGCCAGCAGCGAGTCTAGGGGGGCTGAAGCTTTCTTT,CASSESRGAEAFF
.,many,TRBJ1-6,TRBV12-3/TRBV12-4,TGTGCCAGCAGTTTAGCGGGATTGCGTGGAAACCATTCACCCCTCCACTTT,CASSLAGLRGNHSPLHF
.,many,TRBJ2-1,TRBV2,TGTGCCAGCAGGCGTACCTACAATGAGCAGTTCTTC,CASRRTYNEQFF
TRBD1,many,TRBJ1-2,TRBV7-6,TGTGCCAGCAGCTTAGCGGTAGGAGACAGGGTGTCTGGCTACACCTTC,CASSLAVGDRVSGYTF
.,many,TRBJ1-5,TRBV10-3,TGTGCCATCAGTGAGTCAGATCCTCCTAGCAATCAGCCCCAGCATTTT,CAISESDPPSNQPQHF
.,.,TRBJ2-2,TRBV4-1,TGCGCCAGCAGCCAAGAAGTCAACACCGGGGAGCTGTTTTTT,CASSQEVNTGELFF
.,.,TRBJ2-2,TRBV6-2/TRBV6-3,TGTGCCAGCAGACCCCCCACTTTGAACACCGGGGAGCTGTTTTTT,CASRPPTLNTGELFF
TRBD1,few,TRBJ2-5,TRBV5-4,TGTGCCAGCAGCCCCAGACAGGGAAGTTACGAGACCCAGTACTTC,CASSPRQGSYETQYF
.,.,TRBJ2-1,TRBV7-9,TGTGCCAGCAGCCACCTCTCAGGGATTGAGCAGTTCTTC,CASSHLSGIEQFF
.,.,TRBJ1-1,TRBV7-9,TGTGCCAGCAGCTTAGCGCTTTTCGGCAGGGAAAGGAAGTCGGATGAAGCTTTCTTT,CASSLALFGRERKSDEAFF
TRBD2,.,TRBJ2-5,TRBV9,TGTGCCAGCAGCCCCCGCGGTAGCGGGGGCCAAGAGACCCAGTACTTC,CASSPRGSGGQETQYF
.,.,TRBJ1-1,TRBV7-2,TGTGCCAGCAGCTCCCCACCCTCGACGGTGAACACTGAAGCTTTCTTT,CASSSPPSTVNTEAFF